The 4 T cell receptor beta chains in this list originate from one sample, sequenced in a study of blood T cell repertoires in COVID-19. Sequenced by immunoSEQ multiplex PCR; TCRdb stores in-frame clones only, minus some. The sample records some 310,000 clones, roughly 87% being singletons. Material: peripheral blood. These receptors were obtained from a man between 50 and 59 years old with active or convalescent COVID-19.

The genes are TRBV5-6 and TRBJ2-7; no reliable D call. V was shortened by 0 bases and J by 5 bases, with 6 bases between the two germline ends. The CDR3 has 12 residues. Germline V gene sequence: CDR1 SGHDT, CDR2 YYEEEE. CDR3 in DNA: TGTGCCAGCAGCTTGGTTCAGAACGAGCAGTACTTC. Translation gives CASSLVQNEQYF.

This chain connects TRBV18 to TRBJ1-1; 8 bases match TRBD1. This CDR3 comprises 15 residues. V gave up 2 bases and J gave up 1 base; unmatched junction bases: 3. Germline loops: CDR1 KGHSH, CDR2 LQKENI. The CDR3 is CASSPEDRENTEAFF. Here the CDR3 DNA reads TGTGCCAGCTCACCAGAGGACAGGGAGAACACTGAAGCTTTCTTT.

This rearrangement joins TRBV18 to TRBJ1-1; 8 bases align to TRBD1. The V segment lost 3 bases and the J segment 1 base; nucleotides outside the gene matches: 4. The CDR3 has 15 amino acids. Germline values: CDR1 KGHSH, CDR2 LQKENI. The CDR3 spells CASSPGQDPNTEAFF. CDR3 nucleotides: TGTGCCAGCTCACCGGGACAGGATCCGAACACTGAAGCTTTCTTT.

Only one count was recorded for this clone. CDR3 coding DNA: TGTGCCAGCAGTGTAAGACAAACCATTCAGTACTTC. Protein: CASSVRQTIQYF. This chain connects TRBV2 to TRBJ2-4; D not certain. The germline V gene has CDR1 SNHLY and CDR2 FYNNEI. Trimming cost V 4 bases and J 9 bases, with 10 bases left between them. The CDR3 is 12 amino acids.